This T cell receptor beta chain was retrieved from a study of blood T cells in healthy people across ages. Germline V gene lookup returns CDR1 ENHRY and CDR2 SYGVKD. Trimming stripped 6 bases from V and 2 bases from J, with 14 bases between. This CDR3 comprises 14 residues. PCR was performed a second time for about 7 to 12 cycles using a sample-barcoded 5' primer and a J-beta primer mix. Every molecule of cDNA carried a tag from a template-switch adaptor with 12 random nucleotides. TCRdb re-called the 5' RACE reads with MiXCR, one entry per CDR3 protein. The sample lists about 770,000 distinct CDR3 sequences, under 55% seen once, with approximately 20% in the top ten. As to this clonotype: This could be a read error, since a much larger clone is one nucleotide away.

The source material was blood. The TCR comes from a man aged 55 to 69 in good health. The V and J genes are TRBV10-3 and TRBJ2-7, with a tentative D call TRBD1 (6 bases). Here the CDR3 DNA reads TGTGCCATCAGGGAACGACAGGAAGCCTACGAGCAGTACTTC. This codes for CAIRERQEAYEQYF.